This T cell receptor beta chain is from a study of vaccination and CD4 T cells after COVID-19. Sequencing of DNA taken from cultured CD4+ T cells relied on the Oncomine TCR Beta short-read assay. In TCRdb, the PCR reads were re-called with MiXCR into one record per CDR3 protein. This sample yields approximately 11,000 distinct CDR3 sequences, of which 30% to 35% are seen a single time; around 8% belongs to the top ten. The CDR3 runs to 13 residues. The J segment lost 4 bases and the V segment lost 7 bases, leaving 4 bases of the junction unmatched. Looked up from germline, CDR1 is SGHVS and CDR2 is FQNEAQ. Treatment denoted: roughly 10-day PBMC culture with coronavirus spike peptide pools or control peptides (ViraFEST assay). In regard to this clonotype: Its antigen remains unidentified.

This sequence originates from a human donor who had recovered from COVID-19. The chain is built from TRBV7-8 and TRBJ2-7; 10 bases align to TRBD1. Sequencing input: CD4+ T cells from blood, cultured in vitro. The chain's CDR3 is CASNRDRGYEQYF. CDR3 in DNA: TGTGCCAGCAACCGGGACAGGGGTTACGAGCAGTACTTC.